This T cell receptor (beta chain) was found in a study of blood T cell repertoires in COVID-19. Study-level information: Samples of COVID-19 (acute and convalescent) were obtained from the United States, Italy and Spain.

The length of the CDR3 is 17 residues. V shed 10 bases and J 1 base; nucleotides not matched to a gene: 18. In germline, CDR1 is MDHEN, CDR2 SYDVKM. Enrollees, about 18 to 90 years old, lived in approximately 25 US areas. Symptom resolution, clearance, or two negative PCRs marked the recovered donors of Cohort 3. Original handling: Counts of nucleated cells, estimated from reference gene primer amplification, were obtained. The repertoire was sequenced with immunoSEQ multiplex PCR; TCRdb's copy has only in-frame clones and lacks some. The V and J calls and clone size are taken from that table; D and trimming were inferred from the DNA. This sample has about 310,000 clones; roughly 90% occur once, and the top ten carry around 10%.

This TCR was sampled from a woman aged 18 to 35 who had recovered from COVID-19. The sample was PBMCs or T cells enriched from blood (not recorded which). The chain combines TRBV28 with TRBJ2-5; 7 bases agree with TRBD2. CDR3 residues: CATLGAGRGAFQETQYF. CDR3 DNA sequence: TGTGCCACCTTAGGCGCGGGGAGGGGCGCTTTCCAAGAGACCCAGTACTTC. Full variable domain (rest looked up from reference TRBV28 and TRBJ2-5): DVKVTQSSRYLVKRTGEKVFLECVQDMDHENMFWYRQDPGLGLRLIYFSYDVKMKEKGDIPEGYSVSREKKERFSLILESASTNQTSMYLCATLGAGRGAFQETQYFGPGTRLLVL.